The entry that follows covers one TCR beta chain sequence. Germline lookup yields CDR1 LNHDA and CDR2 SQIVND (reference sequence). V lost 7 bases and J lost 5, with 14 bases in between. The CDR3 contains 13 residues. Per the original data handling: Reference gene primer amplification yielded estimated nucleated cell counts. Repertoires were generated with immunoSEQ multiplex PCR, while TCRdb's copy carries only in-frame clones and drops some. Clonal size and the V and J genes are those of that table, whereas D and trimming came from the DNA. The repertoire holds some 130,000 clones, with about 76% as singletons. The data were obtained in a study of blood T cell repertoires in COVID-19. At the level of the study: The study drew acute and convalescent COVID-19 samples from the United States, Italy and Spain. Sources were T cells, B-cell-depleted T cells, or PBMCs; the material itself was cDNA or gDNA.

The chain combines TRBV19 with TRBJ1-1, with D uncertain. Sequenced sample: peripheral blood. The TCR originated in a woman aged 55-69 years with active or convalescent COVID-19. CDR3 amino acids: CASTFVGSTEAFF. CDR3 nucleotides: TGTGCCAGTACCTTCGTTGGCAGTACTGAAGCTTTCTTT.